Included here is one T cell receptor (beta chain) sequence, with context. TCRdb keeps only in-frame clones here, not all; method: immunoSEQ multiplex PCR. The repertoire holds roughly 15,000 clones, with about 77% as singletons. This sample was included in a study of tumour-infiltrating T cells in Burkitt lymphoma. Study in general: Overall and progression-free survival were predicted by productive clonality.

The clonotype originates from a human donor with diffuse large B-cell lymphoma. Sequenced input: tumor tissue.

In nucleotides, the CDR3 is TGTGCCAGCAGCTTGGAGTTGCATCAAGAGACCCAGTACTTC. This codes for CASSLELHQETQYF. The chain has TRBV5-4 and TRBJ2-5, with no clear D. This CDR3 has 14 amino acids. Germline lookup yields CDR1 SGHNT and CDR2 YYREEE (reference sequence). V gave up 0 bases and J gave up 2 bases, with 8 bases separating them.